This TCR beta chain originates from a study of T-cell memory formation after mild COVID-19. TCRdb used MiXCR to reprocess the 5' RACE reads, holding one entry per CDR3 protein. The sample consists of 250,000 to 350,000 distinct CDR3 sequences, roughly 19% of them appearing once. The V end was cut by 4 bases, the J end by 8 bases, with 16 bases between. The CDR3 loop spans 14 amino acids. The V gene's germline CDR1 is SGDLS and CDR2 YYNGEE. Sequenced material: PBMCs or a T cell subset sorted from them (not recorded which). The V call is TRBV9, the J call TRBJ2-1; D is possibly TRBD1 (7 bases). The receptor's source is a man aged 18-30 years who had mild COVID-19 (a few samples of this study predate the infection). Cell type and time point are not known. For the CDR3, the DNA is TGTGCCAGCAGCCCACCAGGAGGGGGCTATGAGCAGTTCTTC. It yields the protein CASSPPGGGYEQFF.